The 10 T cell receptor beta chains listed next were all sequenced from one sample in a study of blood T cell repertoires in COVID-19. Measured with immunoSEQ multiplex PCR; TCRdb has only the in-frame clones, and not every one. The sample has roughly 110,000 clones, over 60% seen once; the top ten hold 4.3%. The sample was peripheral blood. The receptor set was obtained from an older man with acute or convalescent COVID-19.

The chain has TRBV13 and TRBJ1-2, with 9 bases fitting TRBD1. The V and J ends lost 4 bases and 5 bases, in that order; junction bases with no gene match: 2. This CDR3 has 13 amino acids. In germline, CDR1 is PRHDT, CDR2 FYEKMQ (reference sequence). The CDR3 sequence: CASSSQGAYGYTF. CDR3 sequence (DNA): TGTGCCAGCAGCTCACAGGGGGCGTATGGCTACACCTTC.

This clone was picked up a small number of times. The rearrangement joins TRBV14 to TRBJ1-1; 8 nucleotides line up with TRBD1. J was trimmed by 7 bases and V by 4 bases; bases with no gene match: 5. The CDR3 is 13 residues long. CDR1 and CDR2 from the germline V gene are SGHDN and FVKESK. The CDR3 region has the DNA TGTGCCAGCAGCCCAAAAGGGACAGGTGAAGCTTTCTTT. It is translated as CASSPKGTGEAFF.

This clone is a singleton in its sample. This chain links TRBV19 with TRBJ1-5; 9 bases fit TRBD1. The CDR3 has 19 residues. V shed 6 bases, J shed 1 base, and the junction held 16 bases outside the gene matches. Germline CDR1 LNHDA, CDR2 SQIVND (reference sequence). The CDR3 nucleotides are TGTGCCAGTAGCATGCCTGGGACAGGGAGGTTCTTGAGCAATCAGCCCCAGCATTTT. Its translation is CASSMPGTGRFLSNQPQHF.

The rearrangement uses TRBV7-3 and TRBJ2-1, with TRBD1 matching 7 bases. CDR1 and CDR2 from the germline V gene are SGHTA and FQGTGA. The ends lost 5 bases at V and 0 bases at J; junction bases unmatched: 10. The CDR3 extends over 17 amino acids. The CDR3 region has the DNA TGTGCCAGCAGCCCAGGGGGTGGGCTGAGCTCCTACAATGAGCAGTTCTTC. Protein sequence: CASSPGGGLSSYNEQFF.

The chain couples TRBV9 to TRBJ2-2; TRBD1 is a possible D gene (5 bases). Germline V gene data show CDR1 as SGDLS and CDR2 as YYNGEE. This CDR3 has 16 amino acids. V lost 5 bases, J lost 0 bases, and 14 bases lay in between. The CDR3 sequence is CASSLTQETNTGELFF. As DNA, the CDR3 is TGTGCCAGCAGTCTAACACAGGAAACGAACACCGGGGAGCTGTTTTTT.

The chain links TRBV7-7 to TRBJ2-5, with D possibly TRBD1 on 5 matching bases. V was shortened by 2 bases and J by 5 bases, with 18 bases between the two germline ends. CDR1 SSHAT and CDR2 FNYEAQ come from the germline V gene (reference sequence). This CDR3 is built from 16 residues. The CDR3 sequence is CASSLFVSGNWETQYF. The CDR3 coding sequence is TGTGCCAGCAGCTTATTCGTCTCAGGGAATTGGGAGACCCAGTACTTC.

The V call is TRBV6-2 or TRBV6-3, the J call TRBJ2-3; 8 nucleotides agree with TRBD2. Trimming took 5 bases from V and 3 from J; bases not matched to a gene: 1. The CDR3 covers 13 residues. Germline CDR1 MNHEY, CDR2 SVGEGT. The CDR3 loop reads CASSRLATDTQYF. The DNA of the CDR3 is TGTGCCAGCAGTCGACTAGCGACAGATACGCAGTATTTT.

CDR3 nucleotides: TGTGCCAGCAGCTTGGAGGGTTCGGGGGGCGGAGAGACTGAAGCTTTCTTT. The encoded protein is CASSLEGSGGGETEAFF. V is TRBV5-5 and J is TRBJ1-1; possible D gene TRBD1, 6 bases. The CDR3 runs 17 residues. Germline CDR1 reads SGHKS; CDR2 reads YYEKEE (reference sequence). V lost 0 bases to trimming and J lost 5 bases, with 20 bases between them.

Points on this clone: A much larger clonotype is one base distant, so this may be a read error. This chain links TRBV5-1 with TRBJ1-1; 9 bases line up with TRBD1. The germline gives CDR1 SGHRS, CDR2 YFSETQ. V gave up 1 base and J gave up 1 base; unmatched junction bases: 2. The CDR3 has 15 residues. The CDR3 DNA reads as TGCGCCAGCAGCTTGAGGGGACAGGGGAACACTGAAGCTTTCTTT. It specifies CASSLRGQGNTEAFF.

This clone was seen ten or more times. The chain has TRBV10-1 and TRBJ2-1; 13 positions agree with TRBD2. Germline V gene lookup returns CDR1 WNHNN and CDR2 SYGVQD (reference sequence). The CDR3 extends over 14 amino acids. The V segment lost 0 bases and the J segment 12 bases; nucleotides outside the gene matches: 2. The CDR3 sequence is CASSESGLAGLQFF. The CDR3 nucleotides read TGCGCCAGCAGTGAGTCGGGACTAGCGGGGTTGCAGTTCTTC.